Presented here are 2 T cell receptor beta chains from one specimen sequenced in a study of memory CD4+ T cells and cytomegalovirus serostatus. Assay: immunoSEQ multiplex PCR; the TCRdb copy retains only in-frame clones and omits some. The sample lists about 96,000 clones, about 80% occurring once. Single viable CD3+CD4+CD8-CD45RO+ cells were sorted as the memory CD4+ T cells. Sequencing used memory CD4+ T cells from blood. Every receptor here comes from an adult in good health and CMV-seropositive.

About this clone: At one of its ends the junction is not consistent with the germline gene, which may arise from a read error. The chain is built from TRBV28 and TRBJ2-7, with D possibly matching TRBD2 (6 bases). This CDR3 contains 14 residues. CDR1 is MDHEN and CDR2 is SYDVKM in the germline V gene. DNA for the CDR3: TGTGCCAGCAGTATTTCGGGACTCTCCAACGAGCAGTACTTC. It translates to CASSISGLSNEQYF.

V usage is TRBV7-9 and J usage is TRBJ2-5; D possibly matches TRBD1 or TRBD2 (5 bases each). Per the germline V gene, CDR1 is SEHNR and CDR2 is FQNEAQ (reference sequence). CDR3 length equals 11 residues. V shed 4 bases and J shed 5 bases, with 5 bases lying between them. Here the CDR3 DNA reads TGTGCCAGCAGCTGGGGGGAGACCCAGTACTTC. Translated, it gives CASSWGETQYF. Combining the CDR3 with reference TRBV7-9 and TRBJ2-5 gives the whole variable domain DTGVSQNPRHKITKRGQNVTFRCDPISEHNRLYWYRQTLGQGPEFLTYFQNEAQLEKSRLLSDRFSAERPKGSFSTLEIQRTEQGDSAMYLCASSWGETQYFGPGTRLLVL.